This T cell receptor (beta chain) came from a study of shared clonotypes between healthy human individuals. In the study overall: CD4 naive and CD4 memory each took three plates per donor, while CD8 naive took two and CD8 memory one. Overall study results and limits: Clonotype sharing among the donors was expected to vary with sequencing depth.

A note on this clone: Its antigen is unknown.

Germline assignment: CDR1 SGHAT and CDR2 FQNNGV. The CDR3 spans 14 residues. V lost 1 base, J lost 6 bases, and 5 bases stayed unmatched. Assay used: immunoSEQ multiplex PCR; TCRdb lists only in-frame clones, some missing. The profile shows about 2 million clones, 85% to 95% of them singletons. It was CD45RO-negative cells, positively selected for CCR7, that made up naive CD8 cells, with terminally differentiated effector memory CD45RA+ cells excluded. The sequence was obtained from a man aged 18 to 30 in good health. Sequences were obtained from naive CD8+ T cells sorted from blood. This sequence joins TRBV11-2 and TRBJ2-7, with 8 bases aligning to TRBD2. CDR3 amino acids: CASSLGAGVSEQYF. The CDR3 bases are TGTGCCAGCAGCTTAGGAGCGGGGGTGTCCGAGCAGTACTTC.